This T cell receptor (beta chain) was recovered during a study of T cells in women clearing cervical HPV infection. Looking at the study overall: Controls were women whose single incident HPV16 infection cleared within 12 months without precancer or cancer. Overall study findings and caveats: It is unknown whether associations predate infection; no effector/memory or HPV-specific sorting.

Sequenced by immunoSEQ multiplex PCR; TCRdb stores in-frame clones only, minus some. Its table records about 31,000 clones. Details on this clone: Antigen: not known. The CDR3 is cut off 3 residues early in the read; its end comes from the germline J gene.

This CDR3 is built from 18 residues. CDR1 is DFQATT and CDR2 is SNEGSKA in the germline V gene (reference sequence). Trimming at V came to 8 bases and at J to 5 bases, leaving 25 bases not matched to a gene. Sequenced input: blood buffy coat. This clonotype originated in a woman aged 18 to 75 with a cervical HPV16 infection that either progressed to CIN3+ or cleared (not recorded which). The genes are TRBV20-1 and TRBJ2-5; 8 nucleotides line up with TRBD2. The sequenced part of the CDR3 DNA is TGCAGTTACTACACCCAGGTGCTAGCGGGTCCGAGCCGGGAGACC. Its protein is CSYYTQVLAGPSRET. The entire CDR3 protein reads CSYYTQVLAGPSRETQYF.